These T cell receptor beta chains were read from a single sample in a study of Graves' ophthalmopathy and Graves' hyperthyroidism. One entry per CDR3 protein results from TCRdb running MiXCR on the multiplex PCR reads. The data contain hundreds of thousands of distinct CDR3 sequences, 45% of them singletons. Sequenced sample: peripheral blood. Receptors were obtained from an adult man with Graves' ophthalmopathy. Both conserved end residues are part of each CDR3. Fields, in order: V gene, clone size, D gene, J gene, CDR3 DNA, CDR3 protein. The D gene is left open where the match is weak. Size is omitted from some rows. Given values are once, few, many or a class for expanded clones.

>TRBV5-6|-|-|TRBJ1-1
TGTGCCAGCAGCTTGGCCGGAGAGGAGTGGACTGAAGCTTTCTTT
CASSLAGEEWTEAFF
>TRBV7-9|many|-|TRBJ2-5
TGTGCCAGCGTACAAGGAGGGTTGGAGACCCAGTACTTC
CASVQGGLETQYF
>TRBV7-8|-|TRBD1|TRBJ2-7
TGTGCCAGCAGCCCGGGACAGGGGGCAGGCTACGAGCAGTACTTC
CASSPGQGAGYEQYF
>TRBV7-9|-|-|TRBJ1-1
TGTGCCAGCAGCCAAGATTTGGGGTCTGAAGCTTTCTTT
CASSQDLGSEAFF
>TRBV13|few|-|TRBJ2-7
TGTGCCAGCAGTACGAGCTCCTACGAGCAGTACTTC
CASSTSSYEQYF
>TRBV7-9|-|-|TRBJ1-2
TGTGCCAGCAGGACAGAAGGGGGCTACACCTTC
CASRTEGGYTF
>TRBV2|-|TRBD1|TRBJ1-5
TGTGCCAGCAGGGATACAGGGGGCCAGCCCCAGCATTTT
CASRDTGGQPQHF
>TRBV29-1|-|-|TRBJ2-5
TGCAGCGGCCAACCGGATCGGGAGGAGACCCAGTACTTC
CSGQPDREETQYF
>TRBV7-3|-|-|TRBJ2-7
TGTGCCAGCAGCGAAATGTACTACGAGCAGTACTTC
CASSEMYYEQYF
>TRBV25-1|many|-|TRBJ1-1
TGTGCCACCCCCCCAGGCGTAACTGAAGCTTTCTTT
CATPPGVTEAFF
>TRBV2|-|-|TRBJ1-1
TGTGCCAGCATCGAAGCGGGCCAACACACTGAAGCTTTCTTT
CASIEAGQHTEAFF
>TRBV7-9|-|TRBD1|TRBJ2-2
TGTGCCAGCAGCCCCGACAGGGGGGACACCGGGGAGCTGTTTTTT
CASSPDRGDTGELFF
>TRBV5-1|few|-|TRBJ1-4
TGCGCCAGCAGCCCGTCAGGACCGACTGAGGGAAAACTGTTTTTT
CASSPSGPTEGKLFF
>TRBV7-2|-|TRBD2|TRBJ2-5
TGTGCCAGCAGCCCCAGGGGTAGCGGGAGTGCCCAAGAGACCCAGTACTTC
CASSPRGSGSAQETQYF
>TRBV4-1|-|-|TRBJ1-1
TGCGCCAGCAGCCAAGATAGCCTCCTGGGCACTGAAGCTTTCTTT
CASSQDSLLGTEAFF
>TRBV5-1|few|-|TRBJ2-5
TGCGCCAGCCGCCCGGAAATGGGTAAAGAGACCCAGTACTTC
CASRPEMGKETQYF
>TRBV2|-|TRBD1|TRBJ1-4
TGTGCCAGCAGTGAGGACAGGGGGCTATTGAAAAAACTGTTTTTT
CASSEDRGLLKKLFF
>TRBV7-2|-|TRBD2|TRBJ2-5
TGTACCAGCAGCGAAACTAGCGGGGGGGCCGGCGAGACCCAGTACTTC
CTSSETSGGAGETQYF
>TRBV6-9|-|-|TRBJ1-5
TGTGCCAGCAGCCTCACAGGACAGCCCCAGCATTTT
CASSLTGQPQHF
>TRBV5-1|-|-|TRBJ1-4
TGCGCCAGCAGCTTGGGACATCCCGGTGAAAAACTGTTTTTT
CASSLGHPGEKLFF
>TRBV9|-|TRBD1|TRBJ2-5
TGTGCCAGCAGCTCCCAGACGACAGGGGGTGAGGAGACCCAGTACTTC
CASSSQTTGGEETQYF
>TRBV12-3/TRBV12-4|few|-|TRBJ1-1
TGTGCTAGTGGTTTGACCCTCGGCAGGGCGAACACTGAAGCTTTCTTT
CASGLTLGRANTEAFF
>TRBV7-2|-|TRBD2|TRBJ2-5
TGTGCCAGCAGCCTGATGCGGGGAGGGCGGCGGGAGACCCAGTACTTC
CASSLMRGGRRETQYF
>TRBV2|-|-|TRBJ1-5
TGTGCCAGCAGTACCAACAGGAATGGTGGCAATCAGCCCCAGCATTTT
CASSTNRNGGNQPQHF
>TRBV27|-|-|TRBJ2-7
TGTGCCAGCAGGGGGCGGCATTACGAGCAGTACTTC
CASRGRHYEQYF